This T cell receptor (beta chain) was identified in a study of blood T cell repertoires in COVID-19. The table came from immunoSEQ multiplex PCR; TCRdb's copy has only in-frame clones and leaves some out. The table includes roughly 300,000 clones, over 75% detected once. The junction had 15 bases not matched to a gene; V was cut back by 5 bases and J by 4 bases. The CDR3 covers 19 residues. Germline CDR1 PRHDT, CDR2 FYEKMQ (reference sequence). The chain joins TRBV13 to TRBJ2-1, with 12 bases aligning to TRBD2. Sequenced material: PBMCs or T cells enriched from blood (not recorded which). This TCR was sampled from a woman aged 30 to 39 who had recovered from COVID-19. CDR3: CASSRGTSGGPDSYNEQFF. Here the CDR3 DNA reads TGTGCCAGCAGCAGAGGAACTAGCGGGGGGCCCGACTCGTACAATGAGCAGTTCTTC. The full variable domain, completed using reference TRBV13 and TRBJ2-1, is AAGVIQSPRHLIKEKRETATLKCYPIPRHDTVYWYQQGPGQDPQFLISFYEKMQSDKGSIPDRFSAQQFSDYHSELNMSSLELGDSALYFCASSRGTSGGPDSYNEQFFGPGTRLTVL.